These 9 T cell receptor beta chains were all obtained from the same sample, sequenced in a study of blood T cell repertoires in COVID-19. Produced via immunoSEQ multiplex PCR; TCRdb's table is partial and in-frame only. The data hold 55,000 to 65,000 clones, with over 75% observed a single time. The sample taken for sequencing was peripheral blood. The receptor set was obtained from a woman aged 55-70 years with active COVID-19.

CDR3 in amino acids: CASSLVEDREGGGYGYTF. CDR3 DNA sequence: TGTGCCAGCAGCTTGGTTGAGGACAGGGAAGGAGGAGGATATGGCTACACCTTC. This sequence joins TRBV5-6 and TRBJ1-2; 8 nucleotides line up with TRBD1. CDR3 length equals 18 residues. The junction had 15 bases not matched to a gene; V was cut back by 0 bases and J by 5 bases. Germline CDR1 and CDR2: SGHDT and YYEEEE.

The chain employs TRBV27 and TRBJ1-1; D perhaps matches TRBD1 (5 bases). Germline V gene data show CDR1 as MNHEY and CDR2 as SMNVEV (reference sequence). The CDR3 totals 16 residues. The ends were cut back, 5 bases at V and 0 bases at J, with 16 bases in the middle. The CDR3 is CASSLEVGGVNTEAFF. Here the CDR3 DNA reads TGTGCCAGCAGTCTCGAGGTGGGAGGGGTGAACACTGAAGCTTTCTTT.

The CDR3 DNA is TGTGCCAGTCGAGACCCCGCTAGGGGATCCTACGAGCAGTACTTC. Its protein product is CASRDPARGSYEQYF. The gene calls are TRBV19 and TRBJ2-7, with D possibly matching TRBD1 (5 bases). Trimming stripped 8 bases from V and 1 base from J, with 18 bases between. This CDR3 spans 15 amino acids. The germline gives CDR1 LNHDA, CDR2 SQIVND (reference sequence).

The J gene is TRBJ2-3, the V gene TRBV5-4; no clear D. The germline V gene has CDR1 SGHNT and CDR2 YYREEE (reference sequence). The V end lost 1 base, the J end lost 2 bases, and 8 bases lay between the germline ends. The CDR3 has 14 amino acids. Written as DNA, the CDR3 is TGTGCCAGCAGCTTGCTGGCGGCCACAGATACGCAGTATTTT. Residues: CASSLLAATDTQYF.

The sample holds one count of this clone. The V gene is TRBV6-5, the J gene TRBJ1-3, with TRBD1 as a possible D gene (5 bases). Germline V gives CDR1 MNHEY, CDR2 SVGAGI. CDR3 length: 15 amino acids. V lost 7 bases to trimming and J lost 4 bases, with 17 bases between them. The CDR3 nucleotides read TGTGCCAGCAATCCGGGCGGGACGTTGGGAAACACCATATATTTT. Its translation: CASNPGGTLGNTIYF.

The chain couples TRBV6-5 to TRBJ2-3; D is possibly TRBD2 (5 bases). V gave up 5 bases and J gave up 6 bases, with 12 bases separating them. Germline-derived CDR1 and CDR2 are MNHEY and SVGAGI. The CDR3 contains 13 residues. DNA of the CDR3: TGTGCCAGCAGTCCCCGGGAACTCGATACGCAGTATTTT. Translating gives CASSPRELDTQYF.

This chain links TRBV5-1 with TRBJ2-2; the match to TRBD1 covers 9 bases. Germline CDR1 and CDR2: SGHRS and YFSETQ. The J segment lost 7 bases and the V segment lost 3 bases, leaving 4 bases of the junction unmatched. The CDR3 runs 14 residues. The CDR3 reads CASSWDRAGGELFF. In DNA, the CDR3 is TGCGCCAGCAGCTGGGACAGGGCGGGCGGGGAGCTGTTTTTT.

The genes are TRBV5-6 and TRBJ2-7; D may be TRBD1 (5 bases). The V and J ends lost 4 bases and 2 bases respectively, with 19 bases between them. The CDR3 runs 16 residues. CDR1 SGHDT and CDR2 YYEEEE come from the germline V gene. CDR3 nucleotide sequence: TGTGCCAGCAGCCCCCTAGGGCAGGGCCCAACCTACGAGCAGTACTTC. Protein: CASSPLGQGPTYEQYF.

The chain carries TRBV3-1 (or the pseudogene TRBV3-2) and TRBJ1-2, with D unclear. V was shortened by 2 bases and J by 6 bases, with 7 bases between the two germline ends. The CDR3 runs 12 residues. Germline V gene lookup returns CDR1 LGHDT and CDR2 YNNKEL (reference sequence). The CDR3 bases are TGTGCCAGCAGCCAATCCGGGAATGGCTACACCTTC. Translating gives CASSQSGNGYTF.